A single sample is the source of the 26 T cell receptor beta chains below, sequenced in a study of CXCR3-negative and CXCR3-positive naive CD8 T cells. Study results and caveats: Naive cells that were CXCR3-positive had more hydrophobic TRB CDR3s (compared with CXCR3-negative naive cells).

No antigens are known for them. In preparing the TRB cDNA libraries, 5' RACE with UMI labels was used. TCRdb reprocessed the 5' RACE reads; each CDR3 protein has one entry and no DNA is given. Its table records about 110,000 distinct CDR3 sequences. Sequencing was performed on naive CXCR3+ CD8+ T cells from blood. Subset meaning: CD45RO-CCR7+CD27+CD95- naive CD8+ T cells expressing CXCR3 (TNR3+). These receptor sequences come from a human donor in good health. Some clones in this sample may be carry-over from other donors' samples.

The chain joins TRBV29-1 to TRBJ2-7; the D gene TCRdb calls, TRBD1, cannot be checked with no DNA. The CDR3 is made up of 15 amino acids. Germline V gene sequence: CDR1 SQVTM, CDR2 ANQGSEA. The CDR3 is CSVFDPRQGTYEQYF.

The gene calls are TRBV6-2 or TRBV6-3 and TRBJ2-7. The CDR3 totals 16 residues. Germline CDR1 MNHEY, CDR2 SVGEGT. The CDR3 reads CASSYSRMVLSYEQYF.

The chain joins TRBV7-9 to TRBJ2-3. This CDR3 has 13 amino acids. The germline CDR1 and CDR2 sequences are SEHNR and FQNEAQ (reference sequence). The CDR3 here is CASSLVSEDTQYF.

V is TRBV3-1 and J is TRBJ2-1. This CDR3 region has 12 residues. In germline, CDR1 is LGHDT, CDR2 YNNKEL (reference sequence). This chain's CDR3 is CASSPHLHEQFF.

The chain employs TRBV29-1 and TRBJ2-7; TCRdb selects TRBD1, and the lack of DNA leaves this call unchecked. Germline CDR1 is SQVTM and CDR2 is ANQGSEA. This CDR3 has 13 amino acids. CDR3 residues: CSVDGGTRYEQYF.

The CDR3 reads CASSYYSSTDTQYF. The chain is built from TRBV6-5 and TRBJ2-3. The CDR3 spans 14 residues. Germline assignment: CDR1 MNHEY and CDR2 SVGAGI.

V usage is TRBV6-2 or TRBV6-3 and J usage is TRBJ2-5; TCRdb gives TRBD2 as the D gene, but with no DNA this cannot be confirmed. This CDR3 is 15 amino acids long. Germline V gene lookup returns CDR1 MNHEY and CDR2 SVGEGT. The CDR3 here is CASSETRVLIETQYF.

This chain joins TRBV5-1 and TRBJ1-2. This CDR3 spans 13 amino acids. Germline CDR1 SGHRS, CDR2 YFSETQ. The CDR3 spells CASSLAGVEGYTF.

The chain recombines TRBV7-9 with TRBJ2-1; the TRBD1 assignment by TCRdb is unverifiable without DNA. The CDR3 length is 15 residues. In germline, CDR1 is SEHNR, CDR2 FQNEAQ (reference sequence). The CDR3 sequence is CASSTGTTSYNEQFF.

This chain links TRBV29-1 with TRBJ2-1. Per the germline V gene, CDR1 is SQVTM and CDR2 is ANQGSEA. The CDR3 is 12 amino acids. The CDR3 here is CSVEADDNEQFF.

The V and J genes are TRBV5-1 and TRBJ2-7. Germline V gene lookup returns CDR1 SGHRS and CDR2 YFSETQ. The CDR3 has 15 residues. CDR3: CASSLDQGGSYEQYF. Variable domain in full (rest from reference TRBV5-1 and TRBJ2-7): KAGVTQTPRYLIKTRGQQVTLSCSPISGHRSVSWYQQTPGQGLQFLFEYFSETQRNKGNFPGRFSGRQFSNSRSEMNVSTLELGDSALYLCASSLDQGGSYEQYFGPGTRLTVT.

The chain has TRBV4-1 and TRBJ2-5. CDR3 length: 14 amino acids. In germline, CDR1 is MGHRA, CDR2 YSYEKL. CDR3: CASSQREVGETQYF.

J is TRBJ2-7 and V is TRBV28; as DNA is missing, the TRBD1 call by TCRdb cannot be tested. From germline, CDR1 is MDHEN and CDR2 SYDVKM. This CDR3 comprises 16 residues. This chain's CDR3 is CASSIPTNRVSYEQYF. The full variable domain, completed using reference TRBV28 and TRBJ2-7, is DVKVTQSSRYLVKRTGEKVFLECVQDMDHENMFWYRQDPGLGLRLIYFSYDVKMKEKGDIPEGYSVSREKKERFSLILESASTNQTSMYLCASSIPTNRVSYEQYFGPGTRLTVT.

This chain joins TRBV19 and TRBJ1-4; the TRBD1 assignment by TCRdb is unverifiable without DNA. Per germline, CDR1 LNHDA and CDR2 SQIVND (reference sequence). The CDR3 sequence is 17 residues long. CDR3: CASSDLGTGGLGEKLFF.

The chain recombines TRBV12-3 or TRBV12-4 with TRBJ2-3. This CDR3 is built from 13 residues. The CDR3 region is CASSFGSGDTQYF.

The chain employs TRBV5-4 and TRBJ2-1. The CDR3 sequence is 14 residues long. Germline CDR1 is SGHNT and CDR2 is YYREEE (reference sequence). The CDR3 sequence: CASSLAGLTNEQFF.

This chain connects TRBV29-1 to TRBJ1-1; TCRdb reports TRBD1, a call that lacks DNA to check it against. Germline CDR1 is SQVTM and CDR2 is ANQGSEA. CDR3 length: 12 residues. The CDR3 is CSVHQGVTEAFF.

The chain carries TRBV7-9 and TRBJ2-1. CDR1 is SEHNR, CDR2 FQNEAQ, per germline (reference sequence). The CDR3 runs to 13 residues. CDR3 sequence reads: CASSPTDYNEQFF.

The chain links TRBV24-1 to TRBJ2-3. Germline values: CDR1 KGHDR, CDR2 SFDVKD. The CDR3 spans 14 residues. The CDR3 protein is CATSDGLAPDTQYF.

The rearrangement joins TRBV5-1 to TRBJ2-7; checking the TCRdb D call of TRBD1 is not possible without DNA. This CDR3 is 16 amino acids long. Germline-derived CDR1 and CDR2 are SGHRS and YFSETQ. The CDR3 loop reads CASSLHGGSLSYEQYF.

The J gene is TRBJ2-7, the V gene TRBV29-1; the D call of TRBD1 rests on TCRdb alone, since no DNA is present to check it. This CDR3 has 15 residues. The V gene's germline CDR1 is SQVTM and CDR2 ANQGSEA. The CDR3 is CSVGALVRSSYEQYF.

V and J are TRBV7-3 and TRBJ1-1; TCRdb selects TRBD1, and the lack of DNA leaves this call unchecked. This CDR3 spans 17 amino acids. Germline CDR1 and CDR2: SGHTA and FQGTGA. CDR3 protein: CASSQGTGGFLSTEAFF. The full variable domain, in which reference TRBV7-3 and TRBJ1-1 provide the parts outside the CDR3, is GAGVSQTPSNKVTEKGKYVELRCDPISGHTALYWYRQSLGQGPEFLIYFQGTGAADDSGLPNDRFFAVRPEGSVSTLKIQRTERGDSAVYLCASSQGTGGFLSTEAFFGQGTRLTVV.

CDR3: CASSPLADSYNEQFF. The chain has TRBV13 and TRBJ2-1; the D call of TRBD2 rests on TCRdb alone, since no DNA is present to check it. Per the germline V gene, CDR1 is PRHDT and CDR2 is FYEKMQ (reference sequence). This CDR3 comprises 15 residues.

V and J are TRBV11-1 and TRBJ2-1. In germline, CDR1 is SGHAT, CDR2 FQDESV (reference sequence). The CDR3 runs 15 residues. The CDR3 loop is CASTPRQGASNEQFF. Variable domain in full (rest from reference TRBV11-1 and TRBJ2-1): EAEVAQSPRYKITEKSQAVAFWCDPISGHATLYWYRQILGQGPELLVQFQDESVVDDSQLPKDRFSAERLKGVDSTLKIQPAELGDSAMYLCASTPRQGASNEQFFGPGTRLTVL.

The gene calls are TRBV4-2 and TRBJ2-7. The germline V gene encodes CDR1 LGHNA and CDR2 YNFKEQ. The CDR3 is 14 residues long. This chain's CDR3 is CASSLEIGSYEQYF.

The gene calls are TRBV29-1 and TRBJ1-2; as DNA is missing, the TRBD1 call by TCRdb cannot be tested. Per germline, CDR1 SQVTM and CDR2 ANQGSEA. The CDR3 extends over 11 amino acids. CDR3 residues: CSVGTDYGHTF.